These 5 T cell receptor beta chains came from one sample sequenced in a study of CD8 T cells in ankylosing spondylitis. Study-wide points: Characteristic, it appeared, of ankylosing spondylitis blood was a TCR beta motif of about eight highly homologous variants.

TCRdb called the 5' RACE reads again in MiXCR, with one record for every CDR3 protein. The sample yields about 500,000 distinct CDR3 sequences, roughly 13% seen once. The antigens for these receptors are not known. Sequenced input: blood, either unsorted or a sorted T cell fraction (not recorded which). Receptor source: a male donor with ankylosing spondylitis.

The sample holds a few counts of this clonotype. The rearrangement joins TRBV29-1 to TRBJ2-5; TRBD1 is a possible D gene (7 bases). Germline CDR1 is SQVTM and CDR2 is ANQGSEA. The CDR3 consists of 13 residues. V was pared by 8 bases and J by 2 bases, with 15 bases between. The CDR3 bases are TGCAGCATGCGGGACAGAATACAAGAGACCCAGTACTTC. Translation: CSMRDRIQETQYF.

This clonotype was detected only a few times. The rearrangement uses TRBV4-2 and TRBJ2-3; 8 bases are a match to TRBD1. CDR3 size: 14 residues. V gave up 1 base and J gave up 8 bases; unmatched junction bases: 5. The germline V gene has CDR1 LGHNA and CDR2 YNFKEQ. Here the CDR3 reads CASSQVQGAGTQYF. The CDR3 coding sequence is TGTGCCAGCAGCCAAGTTCAGGGGGCGGGTACGCAGTATTTT.

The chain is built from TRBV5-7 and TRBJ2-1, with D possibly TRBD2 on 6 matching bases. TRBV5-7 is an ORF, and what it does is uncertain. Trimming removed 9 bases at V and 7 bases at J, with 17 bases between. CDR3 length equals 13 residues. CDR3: CAMGPGVGNEQFF. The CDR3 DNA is TGTGCCATGGGCCCGGGGGTCGGGAATGAGCAGTTCTTC.

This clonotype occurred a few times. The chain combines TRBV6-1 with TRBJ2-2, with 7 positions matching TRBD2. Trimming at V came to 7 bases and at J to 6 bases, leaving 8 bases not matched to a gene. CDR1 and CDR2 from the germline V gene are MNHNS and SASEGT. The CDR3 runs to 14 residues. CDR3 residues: CASTRTRGAGELFF. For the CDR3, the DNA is TGTGCCAGCACCCGGACTAGAGGTGCCGGGGAGCTGTTTTTT.

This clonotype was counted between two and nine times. The CDR3 reads CSVDGRDSSEAFF. The CDR3 DNA reads as TGCAGTGTCGATGGCCGGGACAGCAGTGAAGCTTTCTTT. J is TRBJ1-1 and V is TRBV20-1; 7 bases are a match to TRBD1. J lost 7 bases, V lost 7 bases, and 12 bases had no gene match. The germline gives CDR1 DFQATT, CDR2 SNEGSKA (reference sequence). The CDR3 totals 13 residues.